This passage covers 7 T cell receptor beta chains from one sample sequenced in a study of blood T cell repertoires in COVID-19. Some clones are missing from TCRdb's copy, which holds only in-frame ones; the method was immunoSEQ multiplex PCR. The profile shows hundreds of thousands of clones, roughly 87% of them singletons. The specimen sequenced was peripheral blood. These receptors were obtained from a human donor in a cohort sampled during active COVID-19.

The chain uses TRBV12-3 or TRBV12-4 and TRBJ2-1; 9 nucleotides match TRBD2. Losses at the gene ends were 8 bases for V and 7 bases for J; bases not matched to a gene: 0. CDR3 length: 11 residues. CDR3 loop: CASGLANEQFF. CDR3 in DNA: TGTGCCAGCGGACTAGCGAATGAGCAGTTCTTC.

This clone was counted a single time. The chain combines TRBV3-1 (or the pseudogene TRBV3-2) with TRBJ2-5, with 8 bases identical to TRBD2. The CDR3 length is 16 residues. Trimming at V came to 1 base and at J to 5 bases, leaving 9 bases not matched to a gene. Germline V gene data show CDR1 as LGHDT and CDR2 as YNNKEL (reference sequence). Here the CDR3 DNA reads TGTGCCAGCAGCCAAGCGTCGGCGGGAGGCAGGGAGACCCAGTACTTC. This codes for CASSQASAGGRETQYF.

The chain links TRBV24-1 to TRBJ2-3; TRBD2 might be the D (5 bases). The V end lost 2 bases, the J end lost 4 bases, and 15 bases lay between the germline ends. Germline V lookup: CDR1 KGHDR, CDR2 SFDVKD. The CDR3 has 16 residues. The CDR3 nucleotides read TGTGCCACCAGTGATTCCCTCAGGTCGGGGTCAGATACGCAGTATTTT. This encodes CATSDSLRSGSDTQYF.

The chain has TRBV28 and TRBJ1-2, with D possibly TRBD1 on 5 matching bases. This CDR3 is built from 13 residues. The V end lost 6 bases, the J end lost 4 bases, and 12 bases lay between the germline ends. The germline V gene has CDR1 MDHEN and CDR2 SYDVKM. The CDR3: CASSPKGIYGYTF. The CDR3 nucleotides read TGTGCCAGCAGCCCAAAGGGGATCTATGGCTACACCTTC.

This clone showed up just once. V gene TRBV9 combines with J gene TRBJ1-6; D is unresolved. Trimming left V 2 bases short and J 9 bases short, with 12 bases between. The CDR3 is 14 residues long. CDR1 SGDLS and CDR2 YYNGEE come from the germline V gene. CDR3 sequence (DNA): TGTGCCAGCAGCGTCTCTGCGGTAACTTCACCCCTCCACTTT. Its protein product is CASSVSAVTSPLHF.

The chain uses TRBV7-2 and TRBJ2-7, with 8 bases that match TRBD2. The length of the CDR3 is 15 residues. Trimming removed 5 bases from V and 0 bases from J; junction bases left unmatched: 6. CDR1 is SGHTA and CDR2 is FQGNSA in the germline V gene. In nucleotides, the CDR3 is TGTGCCAGCAGCAATAGCGGGACCGACTCCTACGAGCAGTACTTC. Residues: CASSNSGTDSYEQYF.

The V and J genes are TRBV3-1 (or the pseudogene TRBV3-2) and TRBJ2-3; D is uncertain. The germline gives CDR1 LGHDT, CDR2 YNNKEL (reference sequence). The CDR3 totals 13 residues. V was shortened by 6 bases and J by 3 bases, with 10 bases between the two germline ends. The CDR3 loop is CASRAGRTDTQYF. The CDR3 nucleotides are TGTGCCAGCAGGGCAGGAAGAACAGATACGCAGTATTTT.